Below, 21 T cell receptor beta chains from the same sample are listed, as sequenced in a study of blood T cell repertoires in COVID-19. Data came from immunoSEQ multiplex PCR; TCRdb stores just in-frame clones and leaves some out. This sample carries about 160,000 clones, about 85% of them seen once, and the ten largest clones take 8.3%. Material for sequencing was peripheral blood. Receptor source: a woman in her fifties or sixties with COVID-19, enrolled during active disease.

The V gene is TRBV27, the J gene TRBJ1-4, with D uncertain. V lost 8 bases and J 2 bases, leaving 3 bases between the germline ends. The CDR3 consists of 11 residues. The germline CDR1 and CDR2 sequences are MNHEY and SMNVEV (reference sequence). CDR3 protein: CASATNEKLFF. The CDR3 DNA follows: TGTGCCAGCGCGACTAATGAAAAACTGTTTTTT.

The CDR3 coding sequence is TGTGCCAGCAGCACCCCGGACAGGGGAGACACTGAAGCTTTCTTT. Protein sequence: CASSTPDRGDTEAFF. The chain carries TRBV7-9 and TRBJ1-1, with 9 bases that match TRBD1. CDR3 length: 15 amino acids. Per the germline V gene, CDR1 is SEHNR and CDR2 is FQNEAQ (reference sequence). Trimming took 5 bases from V and 3 from J; bases not matched to a gene: 7.

CDR3 sequence reads: CAWRRGAPRETQYF. DNA for the CDR3: TGTGCCTGGAGGCGGGGGGCCCCGCGAGAGACCCAGTACTTC. V and J are TRBV30 and TRBJ2-5, with TRBD2 matching over 8 bases. The CDR3 has 14 residues. The J segment lost 4 bases and the V segment lost 3 bases, leaving 7 bases of the junction unmatched. The germline CDR1 and CDR2 sequences are GTSNPN and SVGIG (reference sequence).

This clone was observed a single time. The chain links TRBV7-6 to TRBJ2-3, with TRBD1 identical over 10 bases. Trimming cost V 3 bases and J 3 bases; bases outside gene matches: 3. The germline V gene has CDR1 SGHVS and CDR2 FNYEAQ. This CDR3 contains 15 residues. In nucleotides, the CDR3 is TGTGCCAGCAGCTTGGGGGGACAGGGGACAGATACGCAGTATTTT. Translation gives CASSLGGQGTDTQYF.

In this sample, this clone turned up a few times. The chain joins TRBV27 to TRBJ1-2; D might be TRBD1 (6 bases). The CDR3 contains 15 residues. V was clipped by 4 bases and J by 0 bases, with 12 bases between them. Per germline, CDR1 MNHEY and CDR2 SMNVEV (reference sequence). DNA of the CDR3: TGTGCCAGCAGTTGGGGGCAGGGTTCTAACTATGGCTACACCTTC. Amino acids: CASSWGQGSNYGYTF.

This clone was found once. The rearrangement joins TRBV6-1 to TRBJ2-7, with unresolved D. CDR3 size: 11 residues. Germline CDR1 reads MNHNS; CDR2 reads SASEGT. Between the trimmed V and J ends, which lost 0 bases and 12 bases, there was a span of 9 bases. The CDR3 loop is CASSEAYLGYV. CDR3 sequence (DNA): TGTGCCAGCAGTGAAGCTTATCTAGGGTACGTC.

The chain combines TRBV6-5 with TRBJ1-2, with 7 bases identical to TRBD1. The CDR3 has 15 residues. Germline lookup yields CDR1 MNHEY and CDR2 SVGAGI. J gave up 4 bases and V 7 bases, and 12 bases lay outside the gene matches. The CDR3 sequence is CASKPTGTEPYGYTF. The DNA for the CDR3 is TGTGCCAGCAAACCCACCGGGACAGAGCCCTATGGCTACACCTTC.

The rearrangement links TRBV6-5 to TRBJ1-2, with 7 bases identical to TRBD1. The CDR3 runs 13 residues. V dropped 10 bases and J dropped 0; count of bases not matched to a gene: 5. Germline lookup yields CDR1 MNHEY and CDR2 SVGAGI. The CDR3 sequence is CATRTGSNYGYTF. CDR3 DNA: TGTGCCACCCGGACAGGATCTAACTATGGCTACACCTTC.

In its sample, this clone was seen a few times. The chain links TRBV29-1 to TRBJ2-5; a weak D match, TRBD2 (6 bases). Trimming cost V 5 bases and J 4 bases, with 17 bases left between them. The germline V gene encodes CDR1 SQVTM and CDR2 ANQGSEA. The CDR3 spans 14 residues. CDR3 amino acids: CSVPKTGVGETQYF. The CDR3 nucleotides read TGCAGCGTTCCCAAAACGGGAGTGGGAGAGACCCAGTACTTC.

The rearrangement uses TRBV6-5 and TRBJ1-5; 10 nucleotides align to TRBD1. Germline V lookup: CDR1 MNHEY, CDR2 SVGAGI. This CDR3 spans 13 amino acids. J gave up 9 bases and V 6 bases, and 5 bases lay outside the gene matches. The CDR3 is CASSWTGGWPQHF. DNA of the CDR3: TGTGCCAGCAGCTGGACAGGGGGTTGGCCCCAGCATTTT.

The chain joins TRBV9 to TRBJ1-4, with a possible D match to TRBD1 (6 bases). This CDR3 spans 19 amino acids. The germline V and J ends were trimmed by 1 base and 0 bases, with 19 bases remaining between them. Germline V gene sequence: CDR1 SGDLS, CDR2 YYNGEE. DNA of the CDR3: TGTGCCAGCAGCGTATCCCCAGGGGTCCTAACTTCAACTAATGAAAAACTGTTTTTT. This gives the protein CASSVSPGVLTSTNEKLFF.

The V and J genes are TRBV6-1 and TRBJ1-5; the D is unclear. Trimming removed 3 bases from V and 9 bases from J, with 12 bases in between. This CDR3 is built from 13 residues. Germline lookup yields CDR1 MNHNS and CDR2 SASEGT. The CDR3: CASSESFRGPQHF. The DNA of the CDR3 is TGTGCCAGCAGTGAGTCTTTTCGGGGGCCCCAGCATTTT.

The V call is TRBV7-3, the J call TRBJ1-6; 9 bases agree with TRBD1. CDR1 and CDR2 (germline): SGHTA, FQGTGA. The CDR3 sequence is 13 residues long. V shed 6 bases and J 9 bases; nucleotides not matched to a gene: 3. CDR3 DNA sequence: TGTGCCAGCAGAGACAGGGGGAGTTCACCCCTCCACTTT. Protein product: CASRDRGSSPLHF. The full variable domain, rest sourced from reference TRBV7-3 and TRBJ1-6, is GAGVSQTPSNKVTEKGKYVELRCDPISGHTALYWYRQSLGQGPEFLIYFQGTGAADDSGLPNDRFFAVRPEGSVSTLKIQRTERGDSAVYLCASRDRGSSPLHFGNGTRLTVT.

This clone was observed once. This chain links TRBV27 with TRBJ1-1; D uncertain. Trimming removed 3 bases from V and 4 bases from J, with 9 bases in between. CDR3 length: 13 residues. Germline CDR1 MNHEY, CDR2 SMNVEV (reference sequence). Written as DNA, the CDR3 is TGTGCCAGCAGTTTTCGGGGTACCACTGAAGCTTTCTTT. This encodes CASSFRGTTEAFF.

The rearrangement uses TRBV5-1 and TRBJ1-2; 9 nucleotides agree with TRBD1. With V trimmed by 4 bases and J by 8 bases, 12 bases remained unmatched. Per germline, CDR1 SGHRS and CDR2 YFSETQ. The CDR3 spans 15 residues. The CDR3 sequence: CASSMDGDRARGYTF. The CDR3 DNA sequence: TGCGCCAGCAGCATGGACGGGGACAGGGCGAGGGGCTACACCTTC.

CDR3 nucleotides: TGTGCCATCAGCGGGACTAGCGGGGGATACCAAGAGACCCAGTACTTC. Amino acids: CAISGTSGGYQETQYF. The chain uses TRBV10-3 and TRBJ2-5; 14 positions match TRBD2. Germline V gives CDR1 ENHRY, CDR2 SYGVKD. The CDR3 length is 16 residues. Germline trimming cut 6 bases from V and 0 bases from J; bases unmatched to any gene: 3.

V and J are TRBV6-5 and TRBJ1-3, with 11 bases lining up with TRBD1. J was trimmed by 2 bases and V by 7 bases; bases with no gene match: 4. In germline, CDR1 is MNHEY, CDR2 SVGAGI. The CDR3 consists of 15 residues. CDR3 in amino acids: CASNGQGAPGNTIYF. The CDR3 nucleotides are TGTGCCAGCAATGGACAGGGGGCGCCTGGAAACACCATATATTTT.

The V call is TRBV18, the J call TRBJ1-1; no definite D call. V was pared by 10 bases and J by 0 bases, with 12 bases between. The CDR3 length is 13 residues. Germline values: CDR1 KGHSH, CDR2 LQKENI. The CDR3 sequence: CATREGLNTEAFF. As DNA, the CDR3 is TGTGCCACCCGGGAGGGTCTGAACACTGAAGCTTTCTTT.

CDR3 DNA: TGTGCCTGGGGACCACAGGTAAATCAGCCCCAGCATTTT. This encodes CAWGPQVNQPQHF. J is TRBJ1-5 and V is TRBV30, with TRBD1 as a possible D gene (5 bases). CDR3 length: 13 amino acids. CDR1 is GTSNPN and CDR2 is SVGIG in the germline V gene (reference sequence). V was shortened by 5 bases and J by 4 bases, with 12 bases between the two germline ends. Full variable domain (remainder filled in from reference TRBV30 and TRBJ1-5): SQTIHQWPATLVQPVGSPLSLECTVEGTSNPNLYWYRQAAGRGLQLLFYSVGIGQISSEVPQNLSASRPQDRQFILSSKKLLLSDSGFYLCAWGPQVNQPQHFGDGTRLSIL.

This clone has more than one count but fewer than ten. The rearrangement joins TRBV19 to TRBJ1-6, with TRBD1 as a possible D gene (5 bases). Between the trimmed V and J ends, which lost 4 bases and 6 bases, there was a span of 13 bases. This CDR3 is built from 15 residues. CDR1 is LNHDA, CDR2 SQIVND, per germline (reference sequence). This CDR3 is CASSTAGIFNSPLHF. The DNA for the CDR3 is TGTGCCAGTAGTACGGCAGGGATCTTTAATTCACCCCTCCACTTT.

The CDR3 region has the DNA TGTGCCAGCAGCCACGGGAATGAAAAACTGTTTTTT. It encodes CASSHGNEKLFF. The J gene is TRBJ1-4, the V gene TRBV3-1 (or the pseudogene TRBV3-2); D remains unclear. Germline CDR1 LGHDT, CDR2 YNNKEL (reference sequence). The CDR3 contains 12 residues. With 3 bases removed from V and 5 bases from J, the gap between germline ends came to 4 bases.